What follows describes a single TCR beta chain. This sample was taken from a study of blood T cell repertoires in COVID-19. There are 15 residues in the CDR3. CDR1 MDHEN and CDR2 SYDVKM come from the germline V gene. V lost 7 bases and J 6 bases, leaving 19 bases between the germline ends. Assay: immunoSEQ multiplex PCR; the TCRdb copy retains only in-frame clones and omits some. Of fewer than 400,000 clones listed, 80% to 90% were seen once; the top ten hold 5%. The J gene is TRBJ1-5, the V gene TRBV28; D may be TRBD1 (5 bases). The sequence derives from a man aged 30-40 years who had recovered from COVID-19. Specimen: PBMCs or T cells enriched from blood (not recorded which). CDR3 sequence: CASITDRGRSQPQHF. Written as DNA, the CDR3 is TGTGCCAGCATAACTGACCGGGGGAGGAGTCAGCCCCAGCATTTT.